This T cell receptor beta chain was identified during a study of cytotoxic CD8 clonotypes in ibrutinib-treated CLL. Whole-study context: The patient breakdown showed approximately ten relapsed/refractory and approximately 15 treatment-naive cases, with fewer than 18 IGHV unmutated.

Only in-frame clones appear in the TCRdb table, and some are missing; sequencing was by immunoSEQ multiplex PCR. This sample carries around 310,000 clones, about 80% of them seen once, and the ten largest clones take 6.5% to 8.5%. The study, taken as a whole, reports: Clonality went up at ibrutinib response and then declined back toward baseline at progression.

As to this clone: Its antigen is not known.

The length of the CDR3 is 15 residues. V dropped 5 bases and J dropped 5; count of bases not matched to a gene: 10. The germline V gene encodes CDR1 MDHEN and CDR2 SYDVKM. The V gene is TRBV28, the J gene TRBJ2-5, with 8 bases that match TRBD2. Sequencing was performed on PBMCs, taken before ibrutinib treatment. The TCR comes from a human donor with chronic lymphocytic leukemia. The CDR3 nucleotides read TGTGCCAGCAGTCTGGTTGCGGGGGGCTGGGAGACCCAGTACTTC. It codes for CASSLVAGGWETQYF.